This T cell receptor beta chain was documented in a study of identical twins. Study results and caveats: Excess twin sharing in beta out-of-frame sequences was weaker.

As concerns this clonotype: Its antigen is as yet unknown.

After template switching added a universal primer site, the resulting cDNA carried unique molecular identifiers. Via MiXCR, TCRdb re-called the 5' RACE reads, giving one row per CDR3 protein. The sample has a few hundred thousand distinct CDR3 sequences; 9.6% are singletons. Trimming cost V 4 bases and J 2 bases, with 14 bases left between them. Germline CDR1 reads SQVTM; CDR2 reads ANQGSEA. CDR3 length: 14 residues. This same sample was also part of a study on yellow fever vaccine responses in identical twins.

The sequenced sample consisted of PBMCs. The TCR was taken from a woman aged 18 to 35 in good health. The chain couples TRBV29-1 to TRBJ1-2, with D uncertain. CDR3 in DNA: TGCAGCGTTGGTAGGGAGACTTCCAACTATGGCTACACCTTC. This gives the protein CSVGRETSNYGYTF.